Here is one T cell receptor (beta chain) with its context. Its specificity is unknown. CDR3 length: 14 amino acids. V lost 0 bases, J lost 4 bases, and 9 bases lay in between. The V gene's germline CDR1 is SGHRS and CDR2 YFSETQ. The data belong to a study of response to subunit inactivated influenza vaccine. The study, taken as a whole, reports: It was suggested by the authors that few new T cells are recruited by each seasonal influenza vaccination.

From the RT-PCR reads, TCRdb called clonotypes with MiXCR, one entry per CDR3 protein. The sample carries hundreds of thousands of distinct CDR3 sequences, around 18% recorded once. The chain is built from TRBV5-1 and TRBJ2-3; D ambiguous. This clonotype originated in a man between 45 and 60 years old who received an inactivated influenza vaccine. The starting material was PBMCs from blood, obtained around 5 days after vaccination. This CDR3 reads CASSLGPDPDTQYF. Written as DNA, the CDR3 is TGCGCCAGCAGCTTGGGTCCCGACCCAGATACGCAGTATTTT. Drawing the rest from reference TRBV5-1 and TRBJ2-3, the complete variable domain is KAGVTQTPRYLIKTRGQQVTLSCSPISGHRSVSWYQQTPGQGLQFLFEYFSETQRNKGNFPGRFSGRQFSNSRSEMNVSTLELGDSALYLCASSLGPDPDTQYFGPGTRLTVL.